These T cell receptor beta chains were read from a single sample in a study of T-cell reconstitution after alpha-beta-depleted transplantation in children. Using its own MiXCR run on the PCR reads, TCRdb lists one record per CDR3 protein. Altogether approximately 270,000 distinct CDR3 sequences are present, roughly 9.5% being singletons, with the ten largest covering over 9.5%. The source material was PBMCs from the stem cell graft donor, sampled from the stem cell graft. The source of these receptors is a human donor who donated a stem cell graft to a child with SCID. CDR3s include the opening cysteine and the closing phenylalanine or tryptophan. A D gene is named only where the DNA matches it firmly. Size tells how often a clone was seen (once, few, many) or the class of an expanded clone, and some rows leave it out.

v_call	d_call	j_call	clone_size	cdr3_nt	cdr3_aa
TRBV7-9	-	TRBJ2-4	few	TGTGCCAGCAGCTTAATCCAGGGCGGCAAAAACATTCAGTACTTC	CASSLIQGGKNIQYF
TRBV29-1	TRBD2	TRBJ2-3	few	TGCAGCGTTCTAGCGGGGGCTACAGATACGCAGTATTTT	CSVLAGATDTQYF
TRBV24-1	TRBD2	TRBJ2-3	few	TGTGCCACCAGTGACCCCGGGGGGGCTGGCACAGATACGCAGTATTTT	CATSDPGGAGTDTQYF
TRBV5-6	-	TRBJ1-1	-	TGTGCCAGCAGCCAACATGACAGGCCGTGGGACACTGAAGCTTTCTTT	CASSQHDRPWDTEAFF
TRBV12-3/TRBV12-4	-	TRBJ1-1	many	TGTGCCAGCAGTTTATCAATAGGTGAGGGGGTGTTTGAGGCTTTCTTT	CASSLSIGEGVFEAFF
TRBV5-5	-	TRBJ2-1	-	TGTGCCAGCAGCCGGCACTTCGGTTCCTCCTACAATGAGCAGTTCTTC	CASSRHFGSSYNEQFF
TRBV20-1	TRBD2	TRBJ2-3	few	TGCAGTGCTAGAGATCACGATAGCGGGGGCACAGATACGCAGTATTTT	CSARDHDSGGTDTQYF
TRBV3-1	-	TRBJ2-7	-	TGTGCCAGCAGCCAAGTTCCGGGGATCTCCTACGAGCAGTACTTC	CASSQVPGISYEQYF
TRBV6-5	-	TRBJ1-4	few	TGTGCCAGCAGATTAATACAGGGCCGGGCCCTTTTTTTT	CASRLIQGRALFF
TRBV3-1	TRBD1	TRBJ2-3	few	TGTGCCAGCAGCCAAAGCACCATTGGGACAGCCACAGATACGCAGTATTTT	CASSQSTIGTATDTQYF
TRBV20-1	-	TRBJ2-7	-	TGCAGTGCTAGTCTGGCGGGAAACTACGAGCAGTACTTC	CSASLAGNYEQYF
TRBV5-1	-	TRBJ2-5	-	TGCGCCAGCAGCTTGTTGCCCCCAGGCTTTAGGGATACCCAGTACTTC	CASSLLPPGFRDTQYF
TRBV2	-	TRBJ1-2	-	TGTGCCAGCAGTGAAGCTCAGACTCTCGGCTCTGGCTACACCTTC	CASSEAQTLGSGYTF
TRBV12-3/TRBV12-4	TRBD1	TRBJ1-1	-	TGTGCCAGCAGAGAGACAGGGGGCACTGAAGCTTTCTTT	CASRETGGTEAFF
TRBV2	-	TRBJ2-1	many	TGTGCCAGCAGTGAGGGGCTTCAGTTCTTC	CASSEGLQFF
TRBV20-1	TRBD1	TRBJ2-2	many	TGCAGTGCTAGGGGGAGACAGGGGGCAGCCGGGGAGCTGTTTTTT	CSARGRQGAAGELFF
TRBV12-3/TRBV12-4	TRBD1	TRBJ1-5	few	TGTGCCAGCAGCCACCGGGACAGTCACAATCAGCCCCAGCATTTT	CASSHRDSHNQPQHF
TRBV27	-	TRBJ1-5	-	TGTGCCAGCAGTTTATTTGGTCAGCCCCAGCATTTT	CASSLFGQPQHF
TRBV19	-	TRBJ1-2	many	TGTGCCAGCGCCGTTGACGGACAGCTCTATGGCTACACCTTC	CASAVDGQLYGYTF
TRBV4-3	TRBD1	TRBJ2-1	-	TGCGCCAGCAGCCGTACAGGGGCGAGCTCCTACAATGAGCAGTTCTTC	CASSRTGASSYNEQFF
TRBV18	TRBD1	TRBJ2-2	-	TGTGCCAGCTCACCACTAGGACAGGGGGTGAACACCGGGGAGCTGTTTTTT	CASSPLGQGVNTGELFF
TRBV29-1	-	TRBJ1-2	-	TGCAGCGTCCCCTCCCTGGCTTCGGCTGTTGGCTACACCTTC	CSVPSLASAVGYTF
TRBV2	-	TRBJ2-6	few	TGTGCCAGCACTGACCCTGACAGTCACATCTCTGGGGCCAACGTCCTGACTTTC	CASTDPDSHISGANVLTF
TRBV20-1	TRBD2	TRBJ2-7	few	TGCAGTGCTGGGGGACTAGCGGGGGGCCCAGTTCCCTACGAGCAGTACTTC	CSAGGLAGGPVPYEQYF
TRBV21-1	-	TRBJ2-7	few	TGTGCCAGCAGCGCCAAACCGGGACAGTACTACGAGCAGTACTTC	CASSAKPGQYYEQYF
TRBV6-5	TRBD1	TRBJ1-3	few	TGTGCCAGCAGTTACTCTTTGAGCCAGGGGGGTGGAAACACCATATATTTT	CASSYSLSQGGGNTIYF